The 13 T cell receptor beta chains given below trace back to one sample, sequenced in a study of blood T cell repertoires in COVID-19. TCRdb keeps only in-frame clones here, not all; method: immunoSEQ multiplex PCR. Counted here are about 240,000 clones, about four fifths occurring once; the ten biggest clones make up 7.5%. Material for sequencing was peripheral blood. These receptors all stem from a woman aged 80 or over with COVID-19, enrolled during active disease.

In its sample, this clone was seen a few times. The chain combines TRBV5-1 with TRBJ2-1, with 14 positions matching TRBD2. With 0 bases clipped from V and 7 bases from J, the junction kept 3 bases outside the gene matches. The CDR3 consists of 16 residues. The germline gives CDR1 SGHRS, CDR2 YFSETQ. CDR3 amino acids: CASSLGTSGGQNEQFF. In DNA form, the CDR3 reads TGCGCCAGCAGCTTGGGGACTAGCGGGGGGCAAAATGAGCAGTTCTTC.

This clone was counted only a few times. V is TRBV19 and J is TRBJ1-6; D may be TRBD1 (5 bases). V lost 8 bases, J lost 7 bases, and 15 bases lay in between. The germline V gene has CDR1 LNHDA and CDR2 SQIVND (reference sequence). The CDR3 is 14 residues long. CDR3 sequence reads: CASSAGTGNSPLHF. CDR3 in DNA: TGTGCCAGTTCGGCCGGAACAGGAAATTCACCCCTCCACTTT.

The chain couples TRBV28 to TRBJ1-3, with D possibly being TRBD1 (5 bases). In germline, CDR1 is MDHEN, CDR2 SYDVKM. Between the trimmed V and J ends, which lost 8 bases and 4 bases, there was a span of 12 bases. The CDR3 covers 13 residues. The CDR3 reads CASSLPGGNTIYF. CDR3 sequence (DNA): TGTGCCAGCTCCCTCCCAGGGGGAAACACCATATATTTT. Based on the CDR3 plus reference TRBV28 and TRBJ1-3, the full variable domain is DVKVTQSSRYLVKRTGEKVFLECVQDMDHENMFWYRQDPGLGLRLIYFSYDVKMKEKGDIPEGYSVSREKKERFSLILESASTNQTSMYLCASSLPGGNTIYFGEGSWLTVV.

The chain joins TRBV2 to TRBJ1-2; no clear D. This CDR3 spans 13 amino acids. CDR1 and CDR2 (germline): SNHLY, FYNNEI. The germline V and J ends were trimmed by 7 bases and 0 bases, with 9 bases remaining between them. The CDR3 is CASIDLPNYGYTF. The CDR3 DNA reads TGTGCCAGCATTGACCTCCCTAACTATGGCTACACCTTC.

Only one count was recorded for this clone. The chain combines TRBV9 with TRBJ1-5; TRBD1 aligns across 10 bases. The trim removed 4 bases at V and 4 bases at J, leaving 8 bases unmatched. This CDR3 is 16 amino acids long. Germline V gene data show CDR1 as SGDLS and CDR2 as YYNGEE. This CDR3 reads CASSPGTGAGNQPQHF. The CDR3 nucleotides read TGTGCCAGCAGCCCAGGGACAGGGGCGGGAAATCAGCCCCAGCATTTT.

V is TRBV12-5 and J is TRBJ2-3, with no clear D. V dropped 11 bases and J dropped 2 bases, with 14 bases sitting between them. The CDR3 consists of 13 residues. Germline CDR1 is LGHNT and CDR2 is FRNRAP. The CDR3 reads CASTRSFTDTQYF. CDR3 DNA: TGTGCTTCTACCCGTTCTTTCACAGATACGCAGTATTTT.

This clone has a single count. CDR3 in DNA: TGTGCCAGCAGATTAGCGTCGAGCACAGATACGCAGTATTTT. As protein: CASRLASSTDTQYF. This rearrangement joins TRBV7-3 to TRBJ2-3, with a tentative D call TRBD2 (5 bases). This CDR3 comprises 14 residues. V was pared by 6 bases and J by 0 bases, with 10 bases between. CDR1 is SGHTA and CDR2 is FQGTGA in the germline V gene. Combining the CDR3 with reference TRBV7-3 and TRBJ2-3 gives the whole variable domain GAGVSQTPSNKVTEKGKYVELRCDPISGHTALYWYRQSLGQGPEFLIYFQGTGAADDSGLPNDRFFAVRPEGSVSTLKIQRTERGDSAVYLCASRLASSTDTQYFGPGTRLTVL.

The gene calls are TRBV2 and TRBJ2-1, with 8 nucleotides matching TRBD2. The germline V gene has CDR1 SNHLY and CDR2 FYNNEI. The ends lost 3 bases at V and 8 bases at J; junction bases unmatched: 3. The CDR3 runs 13 residues. The CDR3, as DNA: TGTGCCAGCAGTGAGTCGGGGGGGGATGAGCAGTTCTTC. Protein sequence: CASSESGGDEQFF.

The CDR3 here is CSVVTEPTEEKLFF. The CDR3 coding sequence is TGCAGCGTTGTAACCGAGCCTACCGAAGAAAAACTGTTTTTT. The rearrangement joins TRBV29-1 to TRBJ1-4; no clear D. From germline, CDR1 is SQVTM and CDR2 ANQGSEA. The CDR3 extends over 14 amino acids. V lost 4 bases to trimming and J lost 8 bases, with 17 bases between them.

The genes are TRBV6-5 and TRBJ1-1; 7 nucleotides align to TRBD1. Germline CDR1 and CDR2: MNHEY and SVGAGI. The CDR3 has 13 residues. V shed 7 bases, J shed 1 base, and the junction held 3 bases outside the gene matches. The CDR3 coding sequence is TGTGCCAGCATTCGGACAGGGAACACTGAAGCTTTCTTT. Encoded protein: CASIRTGNTEAFF.

The table lists this clone with a count of one. The V call is TRBV7-2, the J call TRBJ2-1; TRBD2 matches at 7 bases. The CDR3 spans 18 residues. Germline V gene lookup returns CDR1 SGHTA and CDR2 FQGNSA. The V segment lost 2 bases and the J segment 6 bases; nucleotides outside the gene matches: 16. The CDR3 is CASSLWGGLSSLSNEQFF. CDR3 DNA: TGTGCCAGCAGCTTATGGGGGGGACTTTCTAGCTTATCCAATGAGCAGTTCTTC.

The chain has TRBV28 and TRBJ1-2, with 10 bases lining up with TRBD1. The CDR3 runs to 15 residues. Germline CDR1 reads MDHEN; CDR2 reads SYDVKM. V trimming: 6 bases; J trimming: 4 bases; junction bases outside the gene matches: 8. The CDR3 is CASSRAGTGAYGYTF. CDR3 coding DNA: TGTGCCAGCAGCCGGGCCGGGACAGGGGCCTATGGCTACACCTTC.

The chain uses TRBV18 and TRBJ2-1, with 8 bases lining up with TRBD2. V lost 6 bases and J lost 7; bases outside the gene matches: 2. The germline CDR1 and CDR2 sequences are KGHSH and LQKENI. This CDR3 comprises 12 residues. CDR3 bases: TGTGCCAGCTCGGGGACTAGGAATGAGCAGTTCTTC. Amino acid sequence: CASSGTRNEQFF.